These 21 T cell receptor beta chains came from one sample sequenced in a study of cytomegalovirus exposure and HLA in healthy donors. Researchers ran the PCR with 60 Vbeta and 13 Jbeta primers. The table came from immunoSEQ multiplex PCR; TCRdb's copy has only in-frame clones and leaves some out. The table shows 150,000 or so clones, with 70% to 85% occurring only once. What was sequenced was PBMCs. Source of these receptors: a human donor in good health.

The V gene is TRBV13, the J gene TRBJ2-1; 9 bases align to TRBD2. From germline, CDR1 is PRHDT and CDR2 FYEKMQ (reference sequence). The CDR3 length is 17 residues. Germline trimming cut 0 bases from V and 5 bases from J; bases unmatched to any gene: 8. This CDR3 reads CASSLGYGGGAHNEQFF. The CDR3 region has the DNA TGTGCCAGCAGCTTAGGCTACGGCGGGGGGGCCCACAATGAGCAGTTCTTC.

V usage is TRBV5-4 and J usage is TRBJ1-1; the D is unclear. The CDR3 length is 15 residues. Germline V lookup: CDR1 SGHNT, CDR2 YYREEE (reference sequence). V was pared by 2 bases and J by 1 base, with 12 bases between. CDR3 in DNA: TGTGCCAGCAGCTTAGATCCCCGGGGGAACACTGAAGCTTTCTTT. Translated, it gives CASSLDPRGNTEAFF.

The CDR3 loop reads CASSQGLQLNTEAFF. The CDR3 DNA reads TGCGCCAGCAGCCAAGGCCTACAGTTGAACACTGAAGCTTTCTTT. The chain links TRBV4-1 to TRBJ1-1; D gene ambiguous. Per the germline V gene, CDR1 is MGHRA and CDR2 is YSYEKL. This CDR3 contains 15 residues. V was cut by 1 base and J by 0 bases, with 9 bases left in between.

CDR3 DNA sequence: TGTGCCAGCAGCCTATCGAGCGGCTCCTACGAGCAGTACTTC. Its protein is CASSLSSGSYEQYF. J is TRBJ2-7 and V is TRBV5-5; tentative D call: TRBD2 (5 bases). Trimming stripped 4 bases from V and 0 bases from J, with 11 bases between. This CDR3 region has 14 residues. Germline V lookup: CDR1 SGHKS, CDR2 YYEKEE (reference sequence).

V and J are TRBV30 and TRBJ1-5, with 8 bases identical to TRBD1. CDR1 is GTSNPN, CDR2 SVGIG, per germline (reference sequence). Trimming cost V 4 bases and J 5 bases; bases outside gene matches: 4. This CDR3 region has 13 residues. The CDR3 is CAWTPTGDQPQHF. In DNA form, the CDR3 reads TGTGCCTGGACCCCGACAGGGGATCAGCCCCAGCATTTT. Together with reference TRBV30 and TRBJ1-5, the CDR3 gives the full variable domain: SQTIHQWPATLVQPVGSPLSLECTVEGTSNPNLYWYRQAAGRGLQLLFYSVGIGQISSEVPQNLSASRPQDRQFILSSKKLLLSDSGFYLCAWTPTGDQPQHFGDGTRLSIL.

The CDR3 DNA reads as TGTGCCAGTAGTTTTGGGAGGGGCCATCAGCCCCAGCATTTT. Amino acids: CASSFGRGHQPQHF. J is TRBJ1-5 and V is TRBV19; TRBD1 is a possible D gene (5 bases). Per the germline V gene, CDR1 is LNHDA and CDR2 is SQIVND (reference sequence). The CDR3 sequence is 14 residues long. Trimming shortened V by 5 bases and J by 5 bases, and 13 bases separated the two germline ends. Combining the CDR3 with reference TRBV19 and TRBJ1-5 gives the whole variable domain DGGITQSPKYLFRKEGQNVTLSCEQNLNHDAMYWYRQDPGQGLRLIYYSQIVNDFQKGDIAEGYSVSREKKESFPLTVTSAQKNPTAFYLCASSFGRGHQPQHFGDGTRLSIL.

V gene TRBV19 combines with J gene TRBJ1-5; D is unresolved. Germline CDR1 and CDR2: LNHDA and SQIVND (reference sequence). This CDR3 has 13 amino acids. V was clipped by 6 bases and J by 7 bases, with 13 bases between them. The CDR3 loop is CASSTGFRQPQHF. The CDR3 DNA reads TGTGCCAGTAGCACGGGATTCCGCCAGCCCCAGCATTTT.

The chain couples TRBV4-2 to TRBJ2-3, with a possible D match to TRBD1 (5 bases). CDR3 size: 14 residues. V was pared by 1 base and J by 5 bases, with 10 bases between. In germline, CDR1 is LGHNA, CDR2 YNFKEQ. CDR3 protein: CASSQVVRGDTQYF. In DNA form, the CDR3 reads TGTGCCAGCAGCCAAGTTGTAAGGGGAGATACGCAGTATTTT.

This clone appeared a few times. J is TRBJ2-1 and V is TRBV27; 7 positions agree with TRBD2. Germline values: CDR1 MNHEY, CDR2 SMNVEV (reference sequence). J was trimmed by 0 bases and V by 5 bases; bases with no gene match: 7. The CDR3 is 16 residues long. The CDR3 spells CASSTRRTSSYNEQFF. The CDR3 DNA reads TGTGCCAGCAGTACGAGACGGACTAGCTCCTACAATGAGCAGTTCTTC.

The chain combines TRBV4-1 with TRBJ2-1; D gene ambiguous. V lost 1 base and J lost 9, with 22 bases in between. The CDR3 has 17 amino acids. Looked up from germline, CDR1 is MGHRA and CDR2 is YSYEKL. CDR3: CASSQGPDLNAAGEQFF. The CDR3 DNA reads TGCGCCAGCAGCCAAGGTCCAGATCTTAACGCCGCAGGTGAGCAGTTCTTC.

The chain has TRBV5-1 and TRBJ2-1; 7 bases are a match to TRBD1. This CDR3 has 17 amino acids. V dropped 4 bases and J dropped 2; count of bases not matched to a gene: 12. The germline gives CDR1 SGHRS, CDR2 YFSETQ. The CDR3 sequence: CASSTTTGTAAYNEQFF. CDR3 DNA: TGCGCCAGCAGCACGACGACCGGGACAGCAGCCTACAATGAGCAGTTCTTC.

This clone was seen a few times. The chain links TRBV6-1 to TRBJ1-4; 10 bases line up with TRBD1. Germline V CDR1 and CDR2: MNHNS, SASEGT. CDR3 length: 16 residues. Germline trimming cut 4 bases from V and 5 bases from J; bases unmatched to any gene: 7. The chain's CDR3 is CASSVASGQGNEKLFF. DNA for the CDR3: TGTGCCAGCAGTGTGGCGTCGGGACAGGGGAATGAAAAACTGTTTTTT.

J is TRBJ2-6 and V is TRBV7-9; 7 bases align to TRBD1. J lost 0 bases, V lost 5 bases, and 13 bases had no gene match. The CDR3 loop spans 19 amino acids. Germline CDR1 SEHNR, CDR2 FQNEAQ (reference sequence). CDR3 nucleotide sequence: TGTGCCAGCAGCGCCGACAGGGCCTATCTATACTCTGGGGCCAACGTCCTGACTTTC. The encoded protein is CASSADRAYLYSGANVLTF.

The rearrangement links TRBV4-1 to TRBJ2-5, with a weak D call TRBD2 (6 bases). This CDR3 is 15 amino acids long. Trimming cost V 2 bases and J 4 bases, with 14 bases left between them. Germline V gene data show CDR1 as MGHRA and CDR2 as YSYEKL. CDR3 DNA: TGCGCCAGCAGCCAATATGGGCTAGCGCCAGAGACCCAGTACTTC. Translation gives CASSQYGLAPETQYF.

The chain recombines TRBV7-3 with TRBJ2-3; 7 positions agree with TRBD2. This CDR3 has 17 residues. Germline CDR1 is SGHTA and CDR2 is FQGTGA. The J segment lost 1 base and the V segment lost 1 base, leaving 8 bases of the junction unmatched. The CDR3 region has the DNA TGTGCCAGCAGCTTAAGGGTTGGCGGGGGACGCACAGATACGCAGTATTTT. Its translation: CASSLRVGGGRTDTQYF.

The chain combines TRBV28 with TRBJ2-7, with TRBD1 as a possible D gene (6 bases). The CDR3 covers 15 residues. With 11 bases removed from V and 4 bases from J, the gap between germline ends came to 24 bases. Germline values: CDR1 MDHEN, CDR2 SYDVKM. The CDR3 region has the DNA TGTGCCTCTCCCCCTTCGGGGCAGGGGTCTTACGAGCAGTACTTC. Translation gives CASPPSGQGSYEQYF.

This clone was detected once. The chain couples TRBV5-1 to TRBJ1-1; 9 bases line up with TRBD1. Germline V gene sequence: CDR1 SGHRS, CDR2 YFSETQ. CDR3 length equals 15 residues. The V segment lost 0 bases and the J segment 3 bases; nucleotides outside the gene matches: 3. CDR3 nucleotide sequence: TGCGCCAGCAGCTTGGGACAGGGGGTGTACACTGAAGCTTTCTTT. The encoded protein is CASSLGQGVYTEAFF.

The rearrangement uses TRBV4-3 and TRBJ2-7; 8 bases line up with TRBD1. The CDR3 contains 15 residues. The junction had 7 bases not matched to a gene; V was cut back by 0 bases and J by 6 bases. The germline V gene encodes CDR1 LGHNA and CDR2 YSLEER. CDR3 in amino acids: CASSQDLARGREQYF. The CDR3 DNA reads TGCGCCAGCAGCCAAGATCTGGCCAGGGGGCGCGAGCAGTACTTC.

The chain employs TRBV4-1 and TRBJ2-3; D is unresolved. In germline, CDR1 is MGHRA, CDR2 YSYEKL. The V and J ends lost 1 base and 6 bases respectively, with 17 bases between them. The CDR3 covers 16 residues. Here the CDR3 reads CASSQGAGRPQDTQYF. In DNA form, the CDR3 reads TGCGCCAGCAGCCAAGGAGCAGGCAGGCCCCAGGATACGCAGTATTTT.

The genes are TRBV19 and TRBJ1-1, with TRBD1 as a possible D gene (6 bases). The germline V and J ends were trimmed by 5 bases and 1 base, with 8 bases remaining between them. This CDR3 contains 13 residues. In germline, CDR1 is LNHDA, CDR2 SQIVND (reference sequence). CDR3 protein: CASSGTPNTEAFF. The CDR3 DNA reads TGTGCCAGTAGTGGGACACCGAACACTGAAGCTTTCTTT.

The rearrangement uses TRBV6-5 and TRBJ2-5, with a weak D call TRBD2 (6 bases). The V gene's germline CDR1 is MNHEY and CDR2 SVGAGI. V lost 0 bases to trimming and J lost 1 base, with 12 bases between them. The CDR3 is 16 amino acids. The CDR3 here is CASSYSGQGGQETQYF. The CDR3, as DNA: TGTGCCAGCAGTTACTCGGGGCAGGGAGGCCAAGAGACCCAGTACTTC.